This T cell receptor beta chain is from a study of CD8 T cells in ankylosing spondylitis. Study-wide points: Apparently characteristic of ankylosing spondylitis blood was a TCR beta motif (fewer than 10 highly homologous variants). In peripheral blood, disease-linked CD8+ clones occurred at relatively low frequencies.

The CDR3 length is 15 residues. Germline-derived CDR1 and CDR2 are DFQATT and SNEGSKA (reference sequence). V dropped 5 bases and J dropped 5; count of bases not matched to a gene: 11. This clonotype has a count of ten or more. The antigen is not known. Making the TCR beta libraries involved quantitative 5'-RACE with molecular barcodes. One entry per CDR3 protein, called by TCRdb with MiXCR from the 5' RACE reads. This sample has about 210,000 distinct CDR3 sequences; 7.3% occur once, and the top ten carry 13% to 15%. This receptor was obtained from a male donor with ankylosing spondylitis. The rearrangement joins TRBV20-1 to TRBJ2-1; 8 bases map to TRBD1. The sample consisted of blood, either unsorted or a sorted T cell fraction (not recorded which). This CDR3 reads CSAARGTGVNNEQFF. The DNA for the CDR3 is TGCAGTGCTGCCCGGGGGACAGGAGTTAACAATGAGCAGTTCTTC.